The 28 T cell receptor beta chains listed next were all sequenced from one sample in a study of T-cell reconstitution after alpha-beta-depleted transplantation in children (dated by TCRdb to the mid-2010s). Library method: PCR. Data came from an Illumina HiSeq 2500. TCR libraries were prepared with molecular barcoding, using unique molecular identifiers to normalize TCRbeta repertoire quantification. In-frame beta chains were kept once TCRdb had trimmed the public reads at Q25 with fastp and called clones with MiXCR. Rows matching on CDR3 protein sequence are summarized as one entry with the most common DNA and genes. The sample table shows 600,000 or so distinct CDR3 sequences, and 23% are seen once. Over 12% of the sample is in the top ten clones. Read against the paper, the sample's treatment or condition label means: allogeneic hematopoietic cell transplantation with graft depleted of TCRalphabeta T cells and CD19 B cells.

The starting material was PBMCs, mostly from graft donor cells, obtained 360 days after TCRalphabeta/CD19-depleted stem cell transplant. These receptors were obtained from a boy in the first two years of life who had a stem cell transplant for acute myeloid leukemia, so the T cells may come from the graft donor.

This CDR3 reads CASSYSQGVGYEQYF. The DNA of the CDR3 is TGTGCCAGCAGTTACTCACAGGGGGTTGGCTACGAGCAGTACTTC. The V call is TRBV6-2 or TRBV6-3, the J call TRBJ2-7, with 8 bases matching TRBD1. CDR3 size: 15 residues. Germline assignment: CDR1 MNHEY and CDR2 SVGEGT. With 0 bases clipped from V and 3 bases from J, the junction kept 4 bases outside the gene matches.

In this sample, this clonotype turned up a few times. V gene TRBV6-2 or TRBV6-3 combines with J gene TRBJ2-7; 8 positions match TRBD2. Germline V CDR1 and CDR2: MNHEY, SVGEGT. The CDR3 runs 14 residues. J was trimmed by 4 bases and V by 4 bases; bases with no gene match: 6. Here the CDR3 DNA reads TGTGCCAGCAGTTGGAAGCGGGGGACATACGAGCAGTACGTC. It is translated as CASSWKRGTYEQYV.

The V gene is TRBV16, the J gene TRBJ2-3, with D unresolved. Between the trimmed V and J ends, which lost 1 base and 0 bases, there was a span of 14 bases. CDR3 size: 17 residues. CDR1 is KGHSY, CDR2 FQNENV, per germline. The CDR3 region has the DNA TGTGCCAGCAGCCAATTCGGCAGCCCCACAAGCACAGATACGCAGTATTTT. As protein: CASSQFGSPTSTDTQYF.

The V and J genes are TRBV9 and TRBJ2-1; perhaps TRBD2 as D (5 bases). The CDR3 is 16 amino acids. Germline assignment: CDR1 SGDLS and CDR2 YYNGEE. V shed 2 bases and J shed 0 bases, with 12 bases lying between them. CDR3 bases: TGTGCCAGCAGCGTGACCCCCGAGGGCTCCTACAATGAGCAGTTCTTC. Translated, it gives CASSVTPEGSYNEQFF.

The chain has TRBV4-2 and TRBJ2-3; TRBD1 matches 8 bases. Unmatched junction bases numbered 3, after V lost 6 bases and J lost 1 base. The CDR3 is 14 amino acids. Germline V gene lookup returns CDR1 LGHNA and CDR2 YNFKEQ. The CDR3 loop reads CASSRDRRTDTQYF. The CDR3 region has the DNA TGTGCCAGCAGTAGGGACAGGCGCACAGATACGCAGTATTTT.

There are many counts of this clonotype. The J gene is TRBJ2-5, the V gene TRBV6-5; no definite D call. The CDR3 spans 14 residues. Germline V lookup: CDR1 MNHEY, CDR2 SVGAGI. V dropped 6 bases and J dropped 0 bases, with 11 bases sitting between them. CDR3 bases: TGTGCCAGCAGCCCGGCTGGGTACCAAGAGACCCAGTACTTC. Residues: CASSPAGYQETQYF.

This clonotype came up many times. The J gene is TRBJ2-7, the V gene TRBV20-1; D remains unclear. This CDR3 contains 14 residues. Deletions cut 0 bases from V and 2 bases from J, with 11 bases between. CDR1 and CDR2 (germline): DFQATT, SNEGSKA (reference sequence). The CDR3 reads CSARDASSAYEQYF. CDR3 sequence (DNA): TGCAGTGCTAGAGATGCGTCATCAGCCTACGAGCAGTACTTC.

This clonotype has just a few counts. The gene calls are TRBV12-3 or TRBV12-4 and TRBJ2-7, with D hard to call. Trimming shortened V by 5 bases and J by 5 bases, and 16 bases separated the two germline ends. The CDR3 runs to 14 residues. The CDR3 DNA sequence: TGTGCCAGCAGTCGAAAGACCTTAGGAGACGAGCAGTACGTC. Its protein product is CASSRKTLGDEQYV.

The chain uses TRBV12-3 or TRBV12-4 and TRBJ1-2; possibly TRBD1 for D (5 bases). The germline V and J ends were trimmed by 6 bases and 4 bases, with 12 bases remaining between them. The CDR3 loop spans 13 amino acids. The CDR3 reads CASRPGRSYGYTF. DNA for the CDR3: TGTGCCAGCAGGCCAGGGAGGAGCTATGGCTACACCTTC.

This clonotype occurred a few times. The rearrangement joins TRBV4-3 to TRBJ2-3, with D possibly called TRBD1 or TRBD2 (5 bases each). With 4 bases removed from V and 2 bases from J, the gap between germline ends came to 16 bases. The CDR3 consists of 16 residues. Germline loops: CDR1 LGHNA, CDR2 YSLEER. The CDR3 protein is CASSPSGTLITDTQYF. As DNA, the CDR3 is TGCGCCAGCAGCCCGTCCGGGACCTTAATCACAGATACGCAGTATTTT.

This clonotype was observed a handful of times. This rearrangement joins TRBV20-1 to TRBJ1-2; a possible D gene is TRBD1 (6 bases). The V end lost 6 bases, the J end lost 2 bases, and 13 bases lay between the germline ends. The CDR3 spans 13 residues. Germline values: CDR1 DFQATT, CDR2 SNEGSKA (reference sequence). CDR3 bases: TGCAGTGCGATTGACAGGTCCAACTATGGCTACACCTTC. As protein: CSAIDRSNYGYTF.

This clonotype showed up just a few times. The chain's CDR3 is CASSIGGSFYTF. The CDR3 coding sequence is TGTGCCAGTAGTATAGGAGGGTCCTTCTACACCTTC. V and J are TRBV19 and TRBJ1-2; D gene ambiguous. The CDR3 extends over 12 amino acids. V was cut by 1 base and J by 10 bases, with 10 bases left in between. Germline V gives CDR1 LNHDA, CDR2 SQIVND (reference sequence).

This clonotype has ten or more counts. V is TRBV18 and J is TRBJ2-3, with 7 nucleotides matching TRBD1. Per germline, CDR1 KGHSH and CDR2 LQKENI. CDR3 length: 15 amino acids. V shed 6 bases, J shed 3 bases, and the junction held 9 bases outside the gene matches. The CDR3 DNA is TGTGCCAGCTCCGACCGGCAGGGGGTGACAGATACGCAGTATTTT. Protein product: CASSDRQGVTDTQYF. Using reference TRBV18 and TRBJ2-3 for the parts outside the CDR3, the full variable domain is NAGVMQNPRHLVRRRGQEARLRCSPMKGHSHVYWYRQLPEEGLKFMVYLQKENIIDESGMPKERFSAEFPKEGPSILRIQQVVRGDSAAYFCASSDRQGVTDTQYFGPGTRLTVL.

This chain connects TRBV20-1 to TRBJ2-1; no reliable D call. Trimming took off 3 bases at V and 6 bases at J, with 12 bases between the two ends. The CDR3 is 13 amino acids. From germline, CDR1 is DFQATT and CDR2 SNEGSKA (reference sequence). The CDR3 DNA follows: TGCAGTGCTAGGGACGACGAGCCCAATGAGCAGTTCTTC. Translating it yields CSARDDEPNEQFF.

The CDR3 DNA reads TGTGCCAGCAGTTACTCGGCGGGGGCGAACACTGAAGCTTTCTTT. This gives the protein CASSYSAGANTEAFF. The V and J genes are TRBV6-5 and TRBJ1-1; D might be TRBD1 (6 bases). The CDR3 is 15 residues long. CDR1 is MNHEY, CDR2 SVGAGI, per germline. Deletions cut 0 bases from V and 1 base from J, with 9 bases between.

About this clonotype itself: A read error may account for a junction end that differs from germline. The chain is built from TRBV5-1 and TRBJ2-1; D not certain. CDR1 and CDR2 from the germline V gene are SGHRS and YFSETQ. The CDR3 contains 14 residues. CDR3 residues: CASSLKSSHNEQFF. CDR3 DNA: TGCGCCAGCAGCTTAAAGTCCTCCCACAATGAGCAGTTCTTC. The full variable domain, completed using reference TRBV5-1 and TRBJ2-1, is KAGVTQTPRYLIKTRGQQVTLSCSPISGHRSVSWYQQTPGQGLQFLFEYFSETQRNKGNFPGRFSGRQFSNSRSEMNVSTLELGDSALYLCASSLKSSHNEQFFGPGTRLTVL.

The chain combines TRBV20-1 with TRBJ2-1, with 9 bases lining up with TRBD1. CDR3 length: 14 residues. The J segment lost 5 bases and the V segment lost 5 bases, leaving 7 bases of the junction unmatched. CDR1 and CDR2 (germline): DFQATT, SNEGSKA (reference sequence). The CDR3 nucleotides are TGCAGTGCTGGAGGACAGGGGAGCCACAATGAGCAGTTCTTC. Translated, it gives CSAGGQGSHNEQFF.

The chain carries TRBV7-2 and TRBJ2-3, with 11 bases identical to TRBD2. The germline V gene has CDR1 SGHTA and CDR2 FQGNSA. The junction had 3 bases not matched to a gene; V was cut back by 2 bases and J by 2 bases. The CDR3 consists of 16 residues. The CDR3 loop reads CASSLWTSGFTDTQYF. CDR3 DNA: TGTGCCAGCAGCTTATGGACTAGCGGGTTCACAGATACGCAGTATTTT.

This clonotype occurred many times. V is TRBV7-9 and J is TRBJ2-3, with 7 bases fitting TRBD1. Germline values: CDR1 SEHNR, CDR2 FQNEAQ (reference sequence). There are 17 residues in the CDR3. The V gene end was trimmed by 5 bases and the J gene end by 4 bases; junction bases not matched to a gene: 15. CDR3 loop: CASSPRRQGISSDTQYF. CDR3 coding DNA: TGTGCCAGCAGCCCACGCCGACAGGGAATTAGCTCAGATACGCAGTATTTT.

This clonotype was picked up many times. The chain joins TRBV20-1 to TRBJ1-1; D not certain. The CDR3 is 15 amino acids. CDR1 is DFQATT, CDR2 SNEGSKA, per germline (reference sequence). V lost 2 bases to trimming and J lost 1 base, with 14 bases between them. In DNA form, the CDR3 reads TGCAGTGCTAGAATCTTGACGGACTCGAACACTGAAGCTTTCTTT. As protein: CSARILTDSNTEAFF.

There are many counts of this clonotype. This chain connects TRBV15 to TRBJ1-5, with D hard to call. With 2 bases removed from V and 3 bases from J, the gap between germline ends came to 5 bases. Germline-derived CDR1 and CDR2 are LNHNV and YYDKDF (reference sequence). This CDR3 is built from 13 residues. CDR3 protein: CATSRMDNQPQHF. As DNA, the CDR3 is TGTGCCACCAGCAGAATGGACAATCAGCCCCAGCATTTT.

This clonotype was observed a few times. This chain uses TRBV20-1 with TRBJ1-1; a possible D gene is TRBD1 (6 bases). There are 15 residues in the CDR3. Germline assignment: CDR1 DFQATT and CDR2 SNEGSKA (reference sequence). Trimming left V 2 bases short and J 5 bases short, with 18 bases between. DNA for the CDR3: TGCAGTGCTAGAAGAAAGGGGGTTATTAGGACTGAAGCTTTCTTT. Translation: CSARRKGVIRTEAFF.

The chain couples TRBV6-1 to TRBJ1-4; 8 bases line up with TRBD1. The CDR3 sequence is 14 residues long. CDR1 and CDR2 (germline): MNHNS, SASEGT. The J segment lost 10 bases and the V segment lost 7 bases, leaving 11 bases of the junction unmatched. The CDR3 protein is CASKSGGEGGKLFF. For the CDR3, the DNA is TGTGCCAGCAAGTCAGGGGGCGAGGGGGGAAAACTGTTTTTT.

This clonotype occurred many times. DNA of the CDR3: TGTGCCAGCAGTGAGGATCGCAGGGTACAAGAGACCCAGTACTTC. It is translated as CASSEDRRVQETQYF. The V and J genes are TRBV2 and TRBJ2-5; weak D call: TRBD1 (5 bases). V lost 3 bases to trimming and J lost 2 bases, with 13 bases between them. The CDR3 contains 15 residues. Germline V CDR1 and CDR2: SNHLY, FYNNEI.

This chain uses TRBV23-1 with TRBJ2-7; TRBD1 matches 9 bases. TRBV23-1 is an ORF; its function is uncertain. This CDR3 region has 12 residues. V lost 4 bases to trimming and J lost 11 bases; unmatched junction nucleotides: 6. The CDR3 reads CASSREDRGEYV. The CDR3 DNA sequence: TGCGCCAGCAGTCGAGAAGACAGGGGGGAGTACGTC.

The chain carries TRBV10-2 and TRBJ2-3; possibly TRBD1 for D (5 bases). The CDR3 totals 15 residues. Deletions cut 6 bases from V and 2 bases from J, with 15 bases between. Germline V gene sequence: CDR1 WSHSY, CDR2 SAAADI. As DNA, the CDR3 is TGCGCCAGCAGCGCTTCAGGGTCCCCCACAGATACGCAGTATTTT. This gives the protein CASSASGSPTDTQYF.

This clonotype was seen more than once but under ten times. The chain is built from TRBV11-2 and TRBJ2-7; D is possibly TRBD2 (5 bases). The V gene's germline CDR1 is SGHAT and CDR2 FQNNGV. This CDR3 contains 12 residues. V was shortened by 4 bases and J by 9 bases, with 13 bases between the two germline ends. Written as DNA, the CDR3 is TGTGCCAGCAGCTCAGACGGGGTGCGGCAGTACGTC. It yields the protein CASSSDGVRQYV.

This clonotype occurred a few times. The V gene is TRBV20-1, the J gene TRBJ2-5, with 10 nucleotides matching TRBD2. Trimming took 4 bases from V and 1 from J; bases not matched to a gene: 9. The CDR3 covers 16 residues. Germline V CDR1 and CDR2: DFQATT, SNEGSKA (reference sequence). CDR3 nucleotides: TGCAGTGCTAACCTCTTACTAGCGGGGATCCAAGAGACCCAGTACTTC. Its protein is CSANLLLAGIQETQYF.